The 12 T cell receptor beta chains given below trace back to one sample, sequenced in a study of blood T cell repertoires in COVID-19. TCRdb keeps only in-frame clones here, not all; method: immunoSEQ multiplex PCR. The repertoire holds around 160,000 clones, with about 88% as singletons. The source material was peripheral blood. These receptors were obtained from a man aged 18 to 30 with acute or convalescent COVID-19.

V usage is TRBV5-1 and J usage is TRBJ2-5; 16 bases are shared with TRBD2. Germline lookup yields CDR1 SGHRS and CDR2 YFSETQ. The CDR3 spans 17 residues. V lost 4 bases and J lost 5; bases outside the gene matches: 8. CDR3 nucleotide sequence: TGCGCCAGCAGCCGTCCCGGGACTAGCGGGGGGGCGGAGACCCAGTACTTC. Translating it yields CASSRPGTSGGAETQYF.

J is TRBJ1-1 and V is TRBV7-2; possible D gene TRBD1, 6 bases. V dropped 5 bases and J dropped 0 bases, with 16 bases sitting between them. CDR1 and CDR2 from the germline V gene are SGHTA and FQGNSA. The CDR3 runs 16 residues. CDR3 residues: CASSIRPTGVNTEAFF. The CDR3, as DNA: TGTGCCAGCAGCATACGTCCGACAGGCGTGAACACTGAAGCTTTCTTT.

The V and J genes are TRBV28 and TRBJ1-1, with a possible D match to TRBD1 (5 bases). This CDR3 is 17 amino acids long. Trimming pared 4 bases from V and 1 base from J, leaving 19 bases between. Germline V gene sequence: CDR1 MDHEN, CDR2 SYDVKM. The CDR3 loop reads CASSSTPLRGSNTEAFF. The CDR3 DNA sequence: TGTGCCAGCAGTTCAACACCCCTTCGGGGGTCGAACACTGAAGCTTTCTTT.

The V and J genes are TRBV11-2 and TRBJ1-3; D remains ambiguous. This CDR3 contains 16 residues. V was pared by 1 base and J by 2 bases, with 12 bases between. Germline V lookup: CDR1 SGHAT, CDR2 FQNNGV. The CDR3 protein is CASSLVVGGTGNTIYF. DNA of the CDR3: TGTGCCAGCAGCTTAGTGGTGGGAGGTACTGGAAACACCATATATTTT.

This clone was found once. The chain joins TRBV11-2 to TRBJ2-6; 7 bases agree with TRBD1. After removal of 6 bases from V and 13 bases from J, the junction contained 9 bases not matched to a gene. The CDR3 is made up of 13 amino acids. CDR1 is SGHAT and CDR2 is FQNNGV in the germline V gene. CDR3 protein: CASSSGTVRVLTF. The CDR3 DNA sequence: TGTGCCAGCAGTTCCGGGACAGTGAGGGTCCTGACTTTC.

This chain joins TRBV3-1 (or the pseudogene TRBV3-2) and TRBJ2-7; 10 bases map to TRBD2. The germline V gene has CDR1 LGHDT and CDR2 YNNKEL (reference sequence). The ends lost 1 base at V and 3 bases at J; junction bases unmatched: 9. CDR3 length: 17 amino acids. In DNA, the CDR3 is TGTGCCAGCAGCCAAGGGGCAGGACTAGCGGATAACTACGAGCAGTACTTC. Protein product: CASSQGAGLADNYEQYF.

This clone appeared once. The V call is TRBV4-2, the J call TRBJ1-6; D possibly corresponds to TRBD1 (5 bases). V shed 1 base and J shed 7 bases, with 11 bases lying between them. Germline V lookup: CDR1 LGHNA, CDR2 YNFKEQ. The CDR3 runs to 15 residues. The DNA of the CDR3 is TGTGCCAGCAGCCAAGCCAGGGCCACCAATTCACCCCTCCACTTT. Translation gives CASSQARATNSPLHF.

This chain joins TRBV4-1 and TRBJ2-6; D is uncertain. This CDR3 has 16 amino acids. The germline V gene has CDR1 MGHRA and CDR2 YSYEKL. Trimming stripped 1 base from V and 0 bases from J, with 7 bases between. The CDR3 bases are TGCGCCAGCAGCCAAGCCGCGGACTCTGGGGCCAACGTCCTGACTTTC. It translates to CASSQAADSGANVLTF.

The gene calls are TRBV5-5 and TRBJ1-2, with D tentatively TRBD1 (5 bases). Deletions cut 4 bases from V and 8 bases from J, with 21 bases between. This CDR3 is built from 15 residues. In germline, CDR1 is SGHKS, CDR2 YYEKEE (reference sequence). CDR3 DNA sequence: TGTGCCAGCAGCCTGGAACCATCAGGGTTAGGAGGCTACACCTTC. As protein: CASSLEPSGLGGYTF. The whole variable domain, remainder taken from reference TRBV5-5 and TRBJ1-2, is DAGVTQSPTHLIKTRGQQVTLRCSPISGHKSVSWYQQVLGQGPQFIFQYYEKEERGRGNFPDRFSARQFPNYSSELNVNALLLGDSALYLCASSLEPSGLGGYTFGSGTRLTVV.

The chain combines TRBV5-1 with TRBJ2-5; 9 positions match TRBD1. CDR1 is SGHRS and CDR2 is YFSETQ in the germline V gene. Trimming at V came to 0 bases and at J to 3 bases, leaving 0 bases not matched to a gene. The CDR3 has 14 residues. The DNA for the CDR3 is TGCGCCAGCAGCTTGGGGGACAGGGAAGAGACCCAGTACTTC. This gives the protein CASSLGDREETQYF.

Points on this clone: Other DNA sequences from this sample encode an identical CDR3 as well. The chain carries TRBV28 and TRBJ1-5, with D possibly matching TRBD1 (6 bases). The CDR3 extends over 15 amino acids. Germline V CDR1 and CDR2: MDHEN, SYDVKM. Trimming shortened V by 5 bases and J by 1 base, and 12 bases separated the two germline ends. CDR3 in DNA: TGTGCCAGCAGTAGCATGACAGGCAGCAATCAGCCCCAGCATTTT. This encodes CASSSMTGSNQPQHF.

Many counts were recorded for this clone. J is TRBJ1-1 and V is TRBV12-3 or TRBV12-4, with 7 bases matching TRBD1. V lost 6 bases to trimming and J lost 9 bases; unmatched junction nucleotides: 10. The CDR3 has 13 residues. CDR3 nucleotide sequence: TGTGCCAGCAGCCCCGTCTTGACAGGGAAAGCTTTCTTT. Translation gives CASSPVLTGKAFF.